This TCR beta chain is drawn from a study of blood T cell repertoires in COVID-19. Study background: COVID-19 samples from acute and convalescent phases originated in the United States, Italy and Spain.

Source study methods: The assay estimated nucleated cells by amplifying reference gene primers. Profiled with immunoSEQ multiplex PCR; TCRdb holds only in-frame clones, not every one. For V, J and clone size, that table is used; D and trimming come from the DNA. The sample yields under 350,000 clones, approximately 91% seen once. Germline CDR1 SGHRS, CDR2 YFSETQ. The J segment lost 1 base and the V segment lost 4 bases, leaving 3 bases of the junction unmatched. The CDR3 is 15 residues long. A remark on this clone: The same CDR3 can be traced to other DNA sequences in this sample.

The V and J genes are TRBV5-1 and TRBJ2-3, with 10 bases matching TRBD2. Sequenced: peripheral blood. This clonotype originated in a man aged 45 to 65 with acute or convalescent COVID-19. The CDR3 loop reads CASSQTSGGTDTQYF. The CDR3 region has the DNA TGCGCCAGCAGCCAAACTAGCGGGGGCACAGATACGCAGTATTTT.